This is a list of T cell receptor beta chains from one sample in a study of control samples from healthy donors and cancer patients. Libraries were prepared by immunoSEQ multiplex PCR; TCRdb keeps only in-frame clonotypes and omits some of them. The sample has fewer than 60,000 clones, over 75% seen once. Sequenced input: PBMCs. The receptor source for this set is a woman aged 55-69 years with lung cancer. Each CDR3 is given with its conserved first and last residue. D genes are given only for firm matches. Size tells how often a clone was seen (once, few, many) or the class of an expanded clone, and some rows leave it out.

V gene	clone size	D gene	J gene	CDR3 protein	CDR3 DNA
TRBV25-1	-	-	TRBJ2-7	CASTYEQYF	TGTGCCAGCACATACGAGCAGTACTTC
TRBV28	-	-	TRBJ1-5	CASSFGNQPQHF	TGTGCCAGCAGTTTTGGTAATCAGCCCCAGCATTTT
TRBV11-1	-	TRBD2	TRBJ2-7	CASKLSGGYEQYF	TGTGCCAGCAAACTCTCGGGAGGCTACGAGCAGTACTTC
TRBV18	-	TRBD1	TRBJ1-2	CASSRTGGNYGYTF	TGTGCCAGCTCGCGGACAGGGGGTAACTATGGCTACACCTTC
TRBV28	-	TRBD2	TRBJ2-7	CASSSPGTSVGEQYF	TGTGCCAGCAGTTCCCCTGGGACTAGCGTGGGGGAGCAGTACTTC
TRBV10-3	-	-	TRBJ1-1	CAISDGGGTEAFF	TGTGCCATCAGTGACGGGGGGGGCACTGAAGCTTTCTTT
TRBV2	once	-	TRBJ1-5	CATQRRINQPQHF	TGTGCCACCCAAAGACGGATCAATCAGCCCCAGCATTTT
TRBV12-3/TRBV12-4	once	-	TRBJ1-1	CASRPGDTEAFF	TGTGCCAGCAGACCGGGGGACACTGAAGCTTTCTTT
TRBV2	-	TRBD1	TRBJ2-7	CASTPDRGPYEQYF	TGTGCCAGCACCCCCGACAGGGGCCCCTACGAGCAGTACTTC
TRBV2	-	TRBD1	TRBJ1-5	CASNAGTGDQPQHF	TGTGCCAGCAACGCCGGGACAGGGGATCAGCCCCAGCATTTT
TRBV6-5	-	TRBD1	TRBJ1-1	CASSYSRDRGEAFF	TGTGCCAGCAGTTACTCCCGGGACAGGGGTGAAGCTTTCTTT
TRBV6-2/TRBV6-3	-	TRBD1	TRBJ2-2	CASSQDRGPGELFF	TGTGCCAGCAGTCAGGACAGGGGGCCAGGGGAGCTGTTTTTT
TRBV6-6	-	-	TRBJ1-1	CASSLTPMNTEAFF	TGTGCCAGCAGCCTTACCCCGATGAACACTGAAGCTTTCTTT
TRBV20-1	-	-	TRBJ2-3	CSARDRLAQYF	TGCAGTGCTAGAGATCGCCTAGCACAGTATTTT
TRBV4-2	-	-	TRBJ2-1	CASSRGGTGAEQFF	TGTGCCAGCAGCCGGGGGGGCACAGGGGCCGAGCAGTTCTTC
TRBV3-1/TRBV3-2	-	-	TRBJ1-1	CASSQGFRNTEAFF	TGTGCCAGCAGCCAAGGATTTAGGAACACTGAAGCTTTCTTT
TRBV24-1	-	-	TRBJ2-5	CATSDPRGASGQETQYF	TGTGCCACCAGTGACCCGAGGGGGGCTAGCGGACAAGAGACCCAGTACTTC
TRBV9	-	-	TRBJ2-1	CASSAGGQDNEQFF	TGTGCCAGCAGCGCGGGGGGACAGGACAATGAGCAGTTCTTC
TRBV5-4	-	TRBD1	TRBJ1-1	CASRSPGQGDREAFF	TGTGCCAGCAGGTCTCCGGGACAGGGGGACCGGGAAGCTTTCTTT
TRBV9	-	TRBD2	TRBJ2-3	CASSVTAGVSGDTQYF	TGTGCCAGCAGCGTAACAGCGGGAGTCAGTGGAGATACGCAGTATTTT
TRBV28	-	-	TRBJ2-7	CASSEGGEAYEQYF	TGTGCCAGCAGCGAGGGGGGTGAAGCCTACGAGCAGTACTTC
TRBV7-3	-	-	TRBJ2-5	CASSLKGGSSVAGETQYF	TGTGCCAGCAGCTTAAAAGGAGGATCTAGCGTCGCGGGGGAGACCCAGTACTTC
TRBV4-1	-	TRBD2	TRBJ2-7	CASSDALAGGSYEQYF	TGCGCCAGCAGCGACGCCCTCGCGGGGGGATCCTACGAGCAGTACTTC
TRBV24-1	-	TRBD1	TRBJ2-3	CATSELTGGRDTQYF	TGTGCCACCAGTGAATTAACAGGGGGCAGAGATACGCAGTATTTT
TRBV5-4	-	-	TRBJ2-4	CASSFRGAKNIQYF	TGTGCCAGCAGCTTTAGGGGAGCCAAAAACATTCAGTACTTC
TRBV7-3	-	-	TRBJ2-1	CASSLYGSSGDEQFF	TGTGCCAGCAGCTTATACGGGAGCTCCGGCGATGAGCAGTTCTTC
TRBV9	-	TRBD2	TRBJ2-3	CASSELAGVGNTQYF	TGTGCCAGCAGCGAACTAGCGGGAGTCGGAAATACGCAGTATTTT
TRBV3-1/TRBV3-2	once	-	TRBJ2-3	CASSPRGDTQYF	TGTGCCAGCAGCCCCCGGGGTGATACGCAGTATTTT
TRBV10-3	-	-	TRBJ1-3	CAISEGAGNTIYF	TGTGCCATCAGTGAGGGGGCTGGAAACACCATATATTTT
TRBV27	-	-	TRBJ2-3	CASSRPGGLSTDTQYF	TGTGCCAGCAGTCGACCCGGCGGCCTCAGCACAGATACGCAGTATTTT
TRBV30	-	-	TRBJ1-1	CAWTPTGEAFF	TGTGCCTGGACCCCTACAGGTGAAGCTTTCTTT
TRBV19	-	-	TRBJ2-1	CASKARSSYNEQFF	TGTGCCAGTAAGGCCAGGAGCTCCTACAATGAGCAGTTCTTC
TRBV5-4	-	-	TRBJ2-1	CASSLTGASYNEQFF	TGTGCCAGCAGCTTGACGGGGGCCAGCTACAATGAGCAGTTCTTC
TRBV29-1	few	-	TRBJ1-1	CSVPLRLGSTEAFF	TGCAGCGTTCCCTTGCGACTGGGTAGCACTGAAGCTTTCTTT
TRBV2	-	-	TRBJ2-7	CASSLPSYEQYF	TGTGCCAGCAGCCTGCCCTCCTACGAGCAGTACTTC
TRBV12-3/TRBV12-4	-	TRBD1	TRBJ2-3	CASTQGAADTQYF	TGTGCCAGCACACAGGGGGCCGCAGATACGCAGTATTTT
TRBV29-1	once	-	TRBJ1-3	CSVLEGNTIYF	TGCAGCGTCTTAGAAGGAAACACCATATATTTT
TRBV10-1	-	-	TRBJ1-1	CASSEILGTEAFF	TGCGCCAGCAGTGAGATTTTAGGGACTGAAGCTTTCTTT
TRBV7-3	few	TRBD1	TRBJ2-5	CASSFQGQGARETQYF	TGTGCCAGCAGCTTCCAGGGACAGGGGGCTCGAGAGACCCAGTACTTC
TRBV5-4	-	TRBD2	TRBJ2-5	CATHLAGGTQETQYF	TGTGCCACACACTTAGCCGGGGGGACCCAAGAGACCCAGTACTTC
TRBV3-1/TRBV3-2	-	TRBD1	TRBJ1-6	CASSARQGVDSPLHF	TGTGCCAGCAGCGCCCGACAGGGGGTAGATTCACCCCTCCACTTT
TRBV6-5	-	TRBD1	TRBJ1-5	CASRGTADQPQHF	TGTGCCAGCAGAGGGACAGCCGATCAGCCCCAGCATTTT
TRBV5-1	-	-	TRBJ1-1	CASTTTAGATEAFF	TGCGCCAGCACCACGACGGCCGGGGCCACTGAAGCTTTCTTT
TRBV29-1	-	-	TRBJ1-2	CSVVTVNTPLGYTF	TGCAGCGTTGTTACGGTGAACACCCCCCTAGGCTACACCTTC
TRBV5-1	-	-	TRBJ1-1	CASSLAGANTEAFF	TGCGCCAGCAGCTTGGCAGGGGCAAACACTGAAGCTTTCTTT
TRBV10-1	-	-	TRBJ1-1	CASSERTVGATEAFF	TGCGCCAGCAGTGAAAGGACGGTCGGGGCAACTGAAGCTTTCTTT
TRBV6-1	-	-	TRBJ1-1	CASSESATEAFF	TGTGCCAGCAGTGAATCAGCCACTGAAGCTTTCTTT
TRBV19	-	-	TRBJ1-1	CASSVSGHRNTEAFF	TGTGCCAGTAGTGTTTCGGGGCATAGGAACACTGAAGCTTTCTTT
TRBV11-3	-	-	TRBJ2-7	CASSLSQGSEQYF	TGTGCCAGCAGCTTATCTCAGGGATCCGAGCAGTACTTC
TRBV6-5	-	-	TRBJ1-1	CASSYERGRQNTEAFF	TGTGCCAGCAGTTACGAGCGGGGCAGGCAGAACACTGAAGCTTTCTTT
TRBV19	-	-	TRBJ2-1	CASSGLDSYNEQFF	TGTGCCAGTAGTGGACTCGACAGCTACAATGAGCAGTTCTTC
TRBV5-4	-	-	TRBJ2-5	CASSPDGIQETQYF	TGTGCCAGCAGCCCGGACGGAATCCAAGAGACCCAGTACTTC
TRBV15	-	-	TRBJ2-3	CATSRDFPPDTQYF	TGTGCCACCAGCAGAGATTTCCCTCCAGATACGCAGTATTTT
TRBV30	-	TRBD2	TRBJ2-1	CAWTPRGAGVDNEQFF	TGTGCCTGGACCCCCAGAGGGGCGGGAGTGGACAATGAGCAGTTCTTC
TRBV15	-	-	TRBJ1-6	CATSRGQPNDSPLHF	TGTGCCACCAGCAGAGGCCAGCCTAACGATTCACCCCTCCACTTT
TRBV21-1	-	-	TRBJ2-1	CASSKRLAGVRYNEQFF	TGTGCCAGCAGCAAGAGGCTAGCGGGAGTACGCTACAATGAGCAGTTCTTC
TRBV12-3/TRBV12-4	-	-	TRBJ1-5	CASSLKGHQPQHF	TGTGCCAGCAGTTTAAAGGGGCATCAGCCCCAGCATTTT
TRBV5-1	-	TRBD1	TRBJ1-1	CASSGGQQAEEAFF	TGCGCCAGCAGCGGGGGACAGCAAGCAGAGGAAGCTTTCTTT
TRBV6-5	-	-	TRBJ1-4	CASSYDGFEKLFF	TGTGCCAGCAGCTACGATGGATTTGAAAAACTGTTTTTT